This TCR beta chain came from a study of blood T cell repertoires in COVID-19. The germline V gene has CDR1 MNHNY and CDR2 SVGAGI (reference sequence). The V gene end was trimmed by 2 bases and the J gene end by 8 bases; junction bases not matched to a gene: 8. The CDR3 covers 15 residues. Produced via immunoSEQ multiplex PCR; TCRdb's table is partial and in-frame only. This table has approximately 66,000 clones, 85% to 90% appearing once. Sample: peripheral blood. The receptor was isolated from a human donor with active COVID-19. The donor label of this sample is uncertain. The chain has TRBV6-6 and TRBJ1-4; TRBD1 agrees at 7 bases. CDR3 in amino acids: CASSYRGRVEEKLFF. The CDR3 DNA is TGTGCCAGCAGTTACAGGGGGCGGGTAGAAGAAAAACTGTTTTTT.